These T cell receptor beta chains were read from a single sample in a study of shared clonotypes between healthy human individuals. Libraries were prepared by immunoSEQ multiplex PCR; TCRdb keeps only in-frame clonotypes and omits some of them. The sample records 1,400,000 or so clones, less than 99% being singletons. The sequenced sample consisted of naive CD4+ T cells sorted from blood. All receptors come from a man between 25 and 39 years old in good health. Each CDR3 is given with its conserved first and last residue. The order of the fields is CDR3 protein, CDR3 DNA, J gene, V gene, clone size, D gene. D genes are given only for firm matches. Clone size is shown for a subset of rows, as once, few, many or a class of expanded clone.

CDR3: CASSLFLGRPYEQYF; DNA: TGTGCCAGCAGTTTATTCCTTGGCAGACCCTACGAGCAGTACTTC; J: TRBJ2-7; V: TRBV27; size: .; D: .
CDR3: CASARQGGDNEQFF; DNA: TGTGCCAGCGCCCGTCAGGGAGGGGACAATGAGCAGTTCTTC; J: TRBJ2-1; V: TRBV27; size: .; D: TRBD2
CDR3: CASGRERTISYNEQFF; DNA: TGTGCCAGCGGGAGGGAGCGGACTATCTCCTACAATGAGCAGTTCTTC; J: TRBJ2-1; V: TRBV7-9; size: .; D: TRBD2
CDR3: CASSQGGGAQDTEAFF; DNA: TGCGCCAGCAGCCAAGGAGGTGGGGCGCAGGACACTGAAGCTTTCTTT; J: TRBJ1-1; V: TRBV4-1; size: .; D: .
CDR3: CASSRRGESNTEAFF; DNA: TGTGCCAGCAGCCGCCGGGGGGAATCGAACACTGAAGCTTTCTTT; J: TRBJ1-1; V: TRBV13; size: .; D: .
CDR3: CASSYQPLHTDTQYF; DNA: TGTGCCAGCAGTTACCAGCCTCTTCACACAGATACGCAGTATTTT; J: TRBJ2-3; V: TRBV6-6; size: .; D: .
CDR3: CASSPRQGHGEAFF; DNA: TGTGCCAGCTCACCCCGACAGGGCCACGGGGAGGCTTTCTTT; J: TRBJ1-1; V: TRBV18; size: .; D: TRBD1
CDR3: CASSQEASGKRYEQYF; DNA: TGCGCCAGCAGCCAAGAGGCTAGCGGGAAGAGGTACGAGCAGTACTTC; J: TRBJ2-7; V: TRBV4-3; size: .; D: TRBD2
CDR3: CASSPGGGGNEQFF; DNA: TGTGCCAGCTCACCCGGGGGAGGGGGCAATGAGCAGTTCTTC; J: TRBJ2-1; V: TRBV18; size: .; D: .
CDR3: CASSFIRRLSYNEQFF; DNA: TGTGCCAGCAGCTTTATCAGGCGCCTCTCCTACAATGAGCAGTTCTTC; J: TRBJ2-1; V: TRBV5-6; size: .; D: .
CDR3: CASSPLAGVRVGDYEQYF; DNA: TGTGCCAGCTCACCACTAGCGGGAGTAAGAGTGGGAGACTACGAGCAGTACTTC; J: TRBJ2-7; V: TRBV18; size: once; D: TRBD2
CDR3: CASSKWRDPFSYEQYF; DNA: TGTGCCAGCAGCAAATGGCGCGACCCGTTCTCCTACGAGCAGTACTTC; J: TRBJ2-7; V: TRBV21-1; size: .; D: .
CDR3: CASSLGVLYEQYF; DNA: TGTGCCAGCAGCTTAGGCGTCCTCTACGAGCAGTACTTC; J: TRBJ2-7; V: TRBV7-2; size: .; D: .
CDR3: CASRKQAIREKLFF; DNA: TGTGCCAGCAGGAAACAGGCGATAAGGGAAAAACTGTTTTTT; J: TRBJ1-4; V: TRBV6-1; size: once; D: .
CDR3: CASSSSGRISLEQYF; DNA: TGTGCCAGCAGCTCCTCCGGGAGGATTTCCCTCGAGCAGTACTTC; J: TRBJ2-7; V: TRBV7-2; size: .; D: TRBD2
CDR3: CASSSLNNRDGDGYTF; DNA: TGTGCCAGCAGCTCCCTTAATAACCGGGATGGGGATGGCTACACCTTC; J: TRBJ1-2; V: TRBV5-6; size: .; D: .
CDR3: CASSGGGLQPQHF; DNA: TGTGCCAGCAGCGGAGGCGGGCTCCAGCCCCAGCATTTT; J: TRBJ1-5; V: TRBV5-8; size: .; D: .
CDR3: CASSDRLAGAYNEQFF; DNA: TGTGCCAGCAGTGACCGACTAGCGGGGGCCTACAATGAGCAGTTCTTC; J: TRBJ2-1; V: TRBV25-1; size: .; D: TRBD2
CDR3: CASSALTGNPQETQYF; DNA: TGTGCCAGCAGTGCCCTGACAGGGAACCCTCAAGAGACCCAGTACTTC; J: TRBJ2-5; V: TRBV6-1; size: once; D: TRBD1
CDR3: CASSIDRTSGRPGELFF; DNA: TGTGCCAGTAGTATAGATCGGACTAGCGGGAGGCCCGGGGAGCTGTTTTTT; J: TRBJ2-2; V: TRBV19; size: .; D: TRBD2
CDR3: CASKKDRGLGTEAFF; DNA: TGTGCCAGCAAGAAAGATAGGGGCTTGGGGACTGAAGCTTTCTTT; J: TRBJ1-1; V: TRBV28; size: .; D: .
CDR3: CASSEATPIEQFF; DNA: TGTGCCAGCAGTGAAGCGACCCCAATAGAGCAGTTCTTC; J: TRBJ2-1; V: TRBV2; size: .; D: .
CDR3: CASRTRAEETQYF; DNA: TGTGCCAGTCGTACTAGAGCTGAAGAGACCCAGTACTTC; J: TRBJ2-5; V: TRBV6-6; size: .; D: .
CDR3: CAISVPGLAGIADTQYF; DNA: TGTGCCATCAGCGTTCCGGGACTAGCGGGAATCGCAGATACGCAGTATTTT; J: TRBJ2-3; V: TRBV10-3; size: .; D: TRBD2
CDR3: CASSFLTGGPQTDTQYF; DNA: TGTGCCAGCAGTTTCCTAACTGGGGGACCCCAAACAGATACGCAGTATTTT; J: TRBJ2-3; V: TRBV27; size: .; D: .
CDR3: CASSQGRSNEQFF; DNA: TGTGCCAGCAGTCAGGGAAGGAGCAATGAGCAGTTCTTC; J: TRBJ2-1; V: TRBV6-1; size: .; D: .
CDR3: CASSFGGAGGTASPGVQYF; DNA: TGTGCCAGCAGTTTCGGTGGAGCGGGCGGGACAGCCTCGCCAGGGGTGCAGTACTTC; J: TRBJ2-7; V: TRBV28; size: .; D: .